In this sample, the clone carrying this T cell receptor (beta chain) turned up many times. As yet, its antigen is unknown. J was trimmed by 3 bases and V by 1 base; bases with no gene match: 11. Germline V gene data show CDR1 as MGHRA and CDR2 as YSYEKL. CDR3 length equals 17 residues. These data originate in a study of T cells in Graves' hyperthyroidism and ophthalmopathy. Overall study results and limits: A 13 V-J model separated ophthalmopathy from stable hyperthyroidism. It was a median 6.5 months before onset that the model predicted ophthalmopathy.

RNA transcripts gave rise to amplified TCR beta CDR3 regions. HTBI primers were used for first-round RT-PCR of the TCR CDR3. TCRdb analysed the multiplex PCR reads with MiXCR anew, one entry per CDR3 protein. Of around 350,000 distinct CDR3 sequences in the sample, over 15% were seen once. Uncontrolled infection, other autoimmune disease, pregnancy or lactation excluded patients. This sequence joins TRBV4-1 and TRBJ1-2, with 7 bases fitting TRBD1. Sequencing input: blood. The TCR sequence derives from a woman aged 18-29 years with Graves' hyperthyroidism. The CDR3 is CASSQGTMTGKDYGYTF. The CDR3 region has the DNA TGCGCCAGCAGCCAAGGAACCATGACAGGGAAGGACTATGGCTACACCTTC.